What follows are 9 T cell receptor beta chains derived from one specimen sequenced in a study of immune cell composition in non-small cell lung cancer. Sequencing was performed with immunoSEQ multiplex PCR; in TCRdb, only in-frame clones are kept and a portion is missing. The sample includes several thousand clones, more than 70% seen only once; the top ten take approximately 7.5%. The sequencing input was lung tumor tissue. These receptors came from a human donor with non-small cell lung cancer.

This clone was counted only a few times. One end of the junction varies from germline; a read error may be responsible. This rearrangement joins TRBV18 to TRBJ1-2, with a tentative D call TRBD1 (6 bases). The CDR3 spans 13 residues. Germline-derived CDR1 and CDR2 are KGHSH and LQKENI. CDR3 sequence: CASSPQGGNGYTF. In nucleotides, the CDR3 is TGTGCCAGCTCCCCACAGGGAGGGAATGGCTACACCTTC.

This chain connects TRBV9 to TRBJ2-5, with TRBD2 matching 7 bases. Unmatched junction bases numbered 4, after V lost 3 bases and J lost 2 bases. CDR3 length: 14 amino acids. Germline V gives CDR1 SGDLS, CDR2 YYNGEE. CDR3 nucleotide sequence: TGTGCCAGCAGCGGAGCGGGGTGGCAAGAGACCCAGTACTTC. This encodes CASSGAGWQETQYF.

The rearrangement joins TRBV29-1 to TRBJ1-2; D is possibly TRBD1 (6 bases). Germline values: CDR1 SQVTM, CDR2 ANQGSEA. This CDR3 comprises 12 residues. V was clipped by 6 bases and J by 2 bases, with 10 bases between them. CDR3 nucleotide sequence: TGCAGCGTCAGTCAGGGGAACTATGGCTACACCTTC. Its protein is CSVSQGNYGYTF.

J is TRBJ1-2 and V is TRBV6-5, with no clear D. V was pared by 7 bases and J by 3 bases, with 15 bases between. Germline V gene data show CDR1 as MNHEY and CDR2 as SVGAGI. The CDR3 loop spans 14 amino acids. The CDR3 coding sequence is TGTGCCAGCACCTATAGGACCGGGGACTATGGCTACACCTTC. Translating it yields CASTYRTGDYGYTF.

The chain carries TRBV6-1 and TRBJ2-7; 7 bases align to TRBD2. The J segment lost 5 bases and the V segment lost 6 bases, leaving 7 bases of the junction unmatched. The CDR3 contains 13 residues. Germline V CDR1 and CDR2: MNHNS, SASEGT. The CDR3 is CASSSTSRDEQYF. CDR3 sequence (DNA): TGTGCCAGCAGCTCGACTAGCAGAGACGAGCAGTACTTC.

This chain connects TRBV18 to TRBJ1-4, with D unresolved. V was pared by 3 bases and J by 8 bases, with 13 bases between. The length of the CDR3 is 14 residues. Germline loops: CDR1 KGHSH, CDR2 LQKENI. The CDR3 loop reads CASSPQGRGEKLFF. CDR3 bases: TGTGCCAGCTCACCGCAAGGACGGGGAGAAAAACTGTTTTTT. The entire variable domain, with the rest obtained from reference TRBV18 and TRBJ1-4, is as follows: NAGVMQNPRHLVRRRGQEARLRCSPMKGHSHVYWYRQLPEEGLKFMVYLQKENIIDESGMPKERFSAEFPKEGPSILRIQQVVRGDSAAYFCASSPQGRGEKLFFGSGTQLSVL.

This chain uses TRBV7-2 with TRBJ2-3; tentative D call: TRBD2 (5 bases). CDR1 SGHTA and CDR2 FQGNSA come from the germline V gene. Trimming took off 3 bases at V and 6 bases at J, with 10 bases between the two ends. The CDR3 extends over 13 amino acids. CDR3 region: CASSFQPGDTQYF. CDR3 coding DNA: TGTGCCAGCAGCTTCCAACCGGGGGATACGCAGTATTTT.

The chain links TRBV5-1 to TRBJ2-2, with a weak D call TRBD1 (6 bases). This CDR3 spans 15 amino acids. Germline CDR1 is SGHRS and CDR2 is YFSETQ. Trimming shortened V by 0 bases and J by 5 bases, and 11 bases separated the two germline ends. In DNA, the CDR3 is TGCGCCAGCAGCTTGGGGTGGACAGCGACCGGGGAGCTGTTTTTT. Residues: CASSLGWTATGELFF. Together with reference TRBV5-1 and TRBJ2-2, the CDR3 gives the full variable domain: KAGVTQTPRYLIKTRGQQVTLSCSPISGHRSVSWYQQTPGQGLQFLFEYFSETQRNKGNFPGRFSGRQFSNSRSEMNVSTLELGDSALYLCASSLGWTATGELFFGEGSRLTVL.

Notes on this clone: The same CDR3 arises from other DNA sequences in this sample as well. The V gene is TRBV30, the J gene TRBJ1-2; D may be TRBD1 (5 bases). The V end was cut by 5 bases, the J end by 4 bases, with 14 bases between. This CDR3 is 13 amino acids long. Germline CDR1 is GTSNPN and CDR2 is SVGIG (reference sequence). The CDR3 reads CAWQGRKSYGYTF. The CDR3 DNA is TGTGCCTGGCAGGGAAGAAAATCCTATGGCTACACCTTC.